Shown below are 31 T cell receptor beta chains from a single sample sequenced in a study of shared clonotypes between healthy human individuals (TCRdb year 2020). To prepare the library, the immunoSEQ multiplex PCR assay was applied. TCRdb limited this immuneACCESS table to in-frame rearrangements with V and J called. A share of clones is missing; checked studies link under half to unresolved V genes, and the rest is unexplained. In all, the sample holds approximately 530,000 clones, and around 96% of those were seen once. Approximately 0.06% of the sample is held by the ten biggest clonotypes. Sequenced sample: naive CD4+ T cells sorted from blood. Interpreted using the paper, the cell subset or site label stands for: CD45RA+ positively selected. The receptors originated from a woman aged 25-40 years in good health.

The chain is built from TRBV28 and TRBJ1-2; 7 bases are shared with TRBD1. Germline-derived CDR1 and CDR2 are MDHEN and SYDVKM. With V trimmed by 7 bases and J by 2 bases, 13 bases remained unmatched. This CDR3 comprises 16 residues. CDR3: CASNPLGQEENYGYTF. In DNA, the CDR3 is TGTGCCAGCAACCCATTAGGACAGGAAGAGAACTATGGCTACACCTTC.

CDR3 region: CASSVGGVHTGELFF. The CDR3 nucleotides are TGTGCCAGCAGCGTAGGAGGGGTTCACACCGGGGAGCTGTTTTTT. The rearrangement joins TRBV9 to TRBJ2-2; D might be TRBD1 or TRBD2, each matching 5 bases. The germline V gene encodes CDR1 SGDLS and CDR2 YYNGEE. The CDR3 totals 15 residues. The V end lost 0 bases, the J end lost 3 bases, and 9 bases lay between the germline ends.

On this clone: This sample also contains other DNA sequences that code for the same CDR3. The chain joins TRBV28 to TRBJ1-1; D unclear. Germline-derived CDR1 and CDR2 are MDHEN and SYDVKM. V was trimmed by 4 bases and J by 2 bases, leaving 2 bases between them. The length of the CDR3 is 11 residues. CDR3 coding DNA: TGTGCCAGCAGTTCTAACACTGAAGCTTTCTTT. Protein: CASSSNTEAFF.

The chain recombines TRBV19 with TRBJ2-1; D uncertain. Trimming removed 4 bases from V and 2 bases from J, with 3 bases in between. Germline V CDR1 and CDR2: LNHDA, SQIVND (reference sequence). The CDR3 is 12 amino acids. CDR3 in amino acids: CASSRTYNEQFF. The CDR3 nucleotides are TGTGCCAGTAGTAGAACCTACAATGAGCAGTTCTTC.

The CDR3 is CASGAGTALSGANVLTF. The CDR3 region has the DNA TGTGCCAGCGGGGCCGGGACAGCCCTTTCTGGGGCCAACGTCCTGACTTTC. J is TRBJ2-6 and V is TRBV27, with 7 bases lining up with TRBD1. Germline V lookup: CDR1 MNHEY, CDR2 SMNVEV (reference sequence). The CDR3 is made up of 17 amino acids. Losses at the gene ends were 8 bases for V and 1 base for J; bases not matched to a gene: 11.

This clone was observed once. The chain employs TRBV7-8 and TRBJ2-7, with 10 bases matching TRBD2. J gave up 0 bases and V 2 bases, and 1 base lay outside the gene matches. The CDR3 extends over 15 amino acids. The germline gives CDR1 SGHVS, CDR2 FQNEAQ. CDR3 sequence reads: CASSLWTSGSYEQYF. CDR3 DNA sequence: TGTGCCAGCAGCTTATGGACTAGCGGCTCCTACGAGCAGTACTTC.

CDR3 sequence reads: CATSKGTDYEQYF. The CDR3 region has the DNA TGTGCCACCAGCAAGGGGACAGACTACGAGCAGTACTTC. The chain is built from TRBV15 and TRBJ2-7; 7 bases align to TRBD1. This CDR3 spans 13 amino acids. The germline gives CDR1 LNHNV, CDR2 YYDKDF (reference sequence). V dropped 4 bases and J dropped 3; count of bases not matched to a gene: 3.

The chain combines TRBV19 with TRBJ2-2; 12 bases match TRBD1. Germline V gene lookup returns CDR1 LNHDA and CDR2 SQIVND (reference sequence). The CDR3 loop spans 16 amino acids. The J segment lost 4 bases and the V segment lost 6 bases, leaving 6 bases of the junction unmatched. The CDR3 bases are TGTGCCAGTAGGGGACAGGGGGCGTCGGGCACCGGGGAGCTGTTTTTT. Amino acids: CASRGQGASGTGELFF.

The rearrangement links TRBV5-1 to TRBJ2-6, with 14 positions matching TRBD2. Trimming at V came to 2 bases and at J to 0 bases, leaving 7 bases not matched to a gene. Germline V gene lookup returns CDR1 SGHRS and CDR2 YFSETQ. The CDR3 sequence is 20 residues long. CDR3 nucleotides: TGCGCCAGCAGCTTCGGGACTAGCGGGAGTCTGAGCTCTGGGGCCAACGTCCTGACTTTC. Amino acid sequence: CASSFGTSGSLSSGANVLTF.

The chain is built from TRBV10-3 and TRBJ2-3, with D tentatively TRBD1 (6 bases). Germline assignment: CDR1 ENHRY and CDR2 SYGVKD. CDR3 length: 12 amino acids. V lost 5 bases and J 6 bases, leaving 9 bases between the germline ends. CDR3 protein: CAISNRADTQYF. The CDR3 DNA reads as TGTGCCATCAGTAACAGGGCTGATACGCAGTATTTT.

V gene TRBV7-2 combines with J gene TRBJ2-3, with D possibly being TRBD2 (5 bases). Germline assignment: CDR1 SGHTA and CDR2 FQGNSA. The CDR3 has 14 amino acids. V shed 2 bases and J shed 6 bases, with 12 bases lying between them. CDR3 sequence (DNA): TGTGCCAGCAGCTTATTGTCTAGCCCCGATACGCAGTATTTT. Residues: CASSLLSSPDTQYF.

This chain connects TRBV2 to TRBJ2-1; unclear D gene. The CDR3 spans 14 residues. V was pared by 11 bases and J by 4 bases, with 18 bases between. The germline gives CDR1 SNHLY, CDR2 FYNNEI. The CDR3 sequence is CAWRAPTLYNEQFF. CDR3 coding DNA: TGTGCCTGGAGAGCTCCGACCTTATACAATGAGCAGTTCTTC.

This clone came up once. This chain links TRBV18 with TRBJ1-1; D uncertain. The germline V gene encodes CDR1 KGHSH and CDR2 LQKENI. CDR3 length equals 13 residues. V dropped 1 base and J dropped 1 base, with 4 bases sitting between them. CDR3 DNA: TGTGCCAGCTCACCACTCCAGAACACTGAAGCTTTCTTT. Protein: CASSPLQNTEAFF. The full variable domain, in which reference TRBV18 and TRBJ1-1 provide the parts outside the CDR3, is NAGVMQNPRHLVRRRGQEARLRCSPMKGHSHVYWYRQLPEEGLKFMVYLQKENIIDESGMPKERFSAEFPKEGPSILRIQQVVRGDSAAYFCASSPLQNTEAFFGQGTRLTVV.

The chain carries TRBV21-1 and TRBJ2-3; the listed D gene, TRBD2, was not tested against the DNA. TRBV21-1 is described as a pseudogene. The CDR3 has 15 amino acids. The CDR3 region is CASSTRGLLTDTQYF. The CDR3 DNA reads TGTGCCAGCAGCACTCGCGGGTTATTGACAGATACGCAGTATTTT.

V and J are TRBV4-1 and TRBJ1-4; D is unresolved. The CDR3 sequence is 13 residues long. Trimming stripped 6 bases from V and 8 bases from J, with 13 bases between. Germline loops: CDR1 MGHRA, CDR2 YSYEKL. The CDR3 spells CASSRTLGEKLFF. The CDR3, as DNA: TGCGCCAGCAGTCGGACCCTAGGGGAAAAACTGTTTTTT.

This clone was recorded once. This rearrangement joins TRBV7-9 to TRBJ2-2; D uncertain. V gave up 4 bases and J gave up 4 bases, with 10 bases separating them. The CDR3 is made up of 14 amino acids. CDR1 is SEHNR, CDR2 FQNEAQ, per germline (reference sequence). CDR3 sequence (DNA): TGTGCCAGCAGCTCCCCGACGGTCACCGGGGAGCTGTTTTTT. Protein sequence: CASSSPTVTGELFF.

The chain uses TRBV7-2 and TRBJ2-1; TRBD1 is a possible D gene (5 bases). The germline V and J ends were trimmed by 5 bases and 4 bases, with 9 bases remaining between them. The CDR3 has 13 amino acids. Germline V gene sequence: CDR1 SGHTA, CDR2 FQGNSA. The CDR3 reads CASSDRQYNEQFF. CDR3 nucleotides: TGTGCCAGCAGCGATAGACAGTACAATGAGCAGTTCTTC.

As DNA, the CDR3 is TGTGCCAGCAGCCCATGGACTAGCGCCGAGCAGTACTTC. It codes for CASSPWTSAEQYF. The rearrangement uses TRBV27 and TRBJ2-7; 9 bases match TRBD2. Germline CDR1 reads MNHEY; CDR2 reads SMNVEV (reference sequence). Losses at the gene ends were 6 bases for V and 6 bases for J; bases not matched to a gene: 6. The CDR3 spans 13 residues.

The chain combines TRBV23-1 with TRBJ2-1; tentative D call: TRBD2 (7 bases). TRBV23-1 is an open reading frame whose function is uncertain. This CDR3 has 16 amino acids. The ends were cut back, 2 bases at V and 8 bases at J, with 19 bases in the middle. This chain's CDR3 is CASSQHMGRGVDEQFF. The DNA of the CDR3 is TGCGCCAGCAGTCAACACATGGGGAGGGGGGTTGATGAGCAGTTCTTC.

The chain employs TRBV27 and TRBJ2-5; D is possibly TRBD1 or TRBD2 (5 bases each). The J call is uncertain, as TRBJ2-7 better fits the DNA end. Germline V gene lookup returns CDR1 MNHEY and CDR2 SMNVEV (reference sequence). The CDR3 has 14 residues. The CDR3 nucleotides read TGTGCCAGCAGTTTAACCTGGGACCTATACGAGCAGTACTTC. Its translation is CASSLTWDLYEQYF.

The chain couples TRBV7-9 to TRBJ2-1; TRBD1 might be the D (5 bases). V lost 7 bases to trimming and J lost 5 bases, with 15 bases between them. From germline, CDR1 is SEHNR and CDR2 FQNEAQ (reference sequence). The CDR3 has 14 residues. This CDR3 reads CASTSGRVHNEQFF. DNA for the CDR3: TGTGCCAGCACCTCAGGCAGGGTCCACAATGAGCAGTTCTTC.

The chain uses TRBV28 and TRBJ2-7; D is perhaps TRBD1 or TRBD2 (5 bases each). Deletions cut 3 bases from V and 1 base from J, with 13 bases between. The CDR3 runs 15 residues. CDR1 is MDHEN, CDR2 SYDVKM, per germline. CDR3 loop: CASSFRGRQSYEQYF. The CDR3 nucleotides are TGTGCCAGCAGTTTTAGGGGACGCCAATCCTACGAGCAGTACTTC.

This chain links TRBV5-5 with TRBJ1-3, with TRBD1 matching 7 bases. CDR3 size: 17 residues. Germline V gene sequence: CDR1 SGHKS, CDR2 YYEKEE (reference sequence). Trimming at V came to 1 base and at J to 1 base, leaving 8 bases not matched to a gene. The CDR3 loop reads CASSLRGGGFSGNTIYF. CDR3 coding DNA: TGTGCCAGCAGCTTGCGAGGGGGCGGCTTTTCTGGAAACACCATATATTTT.

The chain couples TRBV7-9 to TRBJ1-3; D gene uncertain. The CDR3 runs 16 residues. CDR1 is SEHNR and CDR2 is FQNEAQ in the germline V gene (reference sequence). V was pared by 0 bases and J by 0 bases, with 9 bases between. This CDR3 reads CASSLAGTSSGNTIYF. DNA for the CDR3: TGTGCCAGCAGCTTAGCGGGCACGAGCTCTGGAAACACCATATATTTT.

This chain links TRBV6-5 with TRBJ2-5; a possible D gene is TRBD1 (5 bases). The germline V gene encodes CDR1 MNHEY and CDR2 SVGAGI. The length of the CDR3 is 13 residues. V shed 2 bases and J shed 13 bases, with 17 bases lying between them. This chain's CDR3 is CASSYAKKGPVYF. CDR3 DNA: TGTGCCAGCAGTTACGCGAAGAAGGGGCCAGTGTACTTC.

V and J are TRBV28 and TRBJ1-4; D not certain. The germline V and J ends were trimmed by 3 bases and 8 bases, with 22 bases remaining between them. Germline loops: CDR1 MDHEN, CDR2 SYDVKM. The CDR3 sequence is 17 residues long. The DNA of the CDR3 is TGTGCCAGCAGTTTGGATACTGTCTTGCCATCAGGAGAAAAACTGTTTTTT. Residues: CASSLDTVLPSGEKLFF.

The CDR3 bases are TGTGCCAGCAGTTTCCTTACTGGAGGGCCCTACGAGCAGTACTTC. Translating it yields CASSFLTGGPYEQYF. The V and J genes are TRBV28 and TRBJ2-7; tentatively, D is TRBD2 (6 bases). Germline V lookup: CDR1 MDHEN, CDR2 SYDVKM. The CDR3 totals 15 residues. V shed 3 bases and J shed 2 bases, with 14 bases lying between them.

CDR3 DNA sequence: TGTGCCAGCTCACGGGACCCATTATACAATGAGCAGTTCTTC. It specifies CASSRDPLYNEQFF. The gene calls are TRBV7-2 and TRBJ2-1, with D perhaps matching TRBD1 or TRBD2 (5 bases each). This CDR3 spans 14 amino acids. The germline V and J ends were trimmed by 8 bases and 4 bases, with 15 bases remaining between them. Germline V lookup: CDR1 SGHTA, CDR2 FQGNSA.

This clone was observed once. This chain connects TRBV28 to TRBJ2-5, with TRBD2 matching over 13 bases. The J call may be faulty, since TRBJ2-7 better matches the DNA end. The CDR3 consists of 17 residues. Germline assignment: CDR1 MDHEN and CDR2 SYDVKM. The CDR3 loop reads CASSPLGTSGMNYEQYF. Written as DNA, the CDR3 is TGTGCCAGCAGTCCCCTCGGGACTAGCGGGATGAACTACGAGCAGTACTTC.

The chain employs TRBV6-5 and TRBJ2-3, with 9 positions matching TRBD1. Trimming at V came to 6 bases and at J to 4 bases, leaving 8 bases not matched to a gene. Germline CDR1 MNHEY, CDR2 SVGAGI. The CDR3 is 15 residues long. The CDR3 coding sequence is TGTGCCAGCAGATTCTCCGGGACAGGGCCAGATACGCAGTATTTT. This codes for CASRFSGTGPDTQYF.

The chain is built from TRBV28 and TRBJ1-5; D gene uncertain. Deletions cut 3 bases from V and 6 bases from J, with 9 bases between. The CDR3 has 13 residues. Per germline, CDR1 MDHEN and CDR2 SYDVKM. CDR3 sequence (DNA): TGTGCCAGCAGTTTTGTGTGGGGTCAGCCCCAGCATTTT. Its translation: CASSFVWGQPQHF.